One and the same sample provided the 29 T cell receptor beta chains below, sequenced in a study of identical twins. MiXCR, applied by TCRdb to the 5' RACE reads, yields one record per CDR3 protein. The data contain approximately 240,000 distinct CDR3 sequences, 11% to 15% of them singletons. Sample: memory (CD45RO+) T cells sorted from blood. The origin of the receptors is a woman under 30 in good health.

The chain combines TRBV7-2 with TRBJ2-5; tentative D call: TRBD2 (5 bases). The ends were cut back, 3 bases at V and 4 bases at J, with 12 bases in the middle. This CDR3 spans 14 amino acids. Germline V gives CDR1 SGHTA, CDR2 FQGNSA. CDR3 sequence: CASSFLGGLETQYF. In DNA, the CDR3 is TGTGCCAGCAGCTTTTTAGGAGGACTAGAGACCCAGTACTTC.

J is TRBJ2-7 and V is TRBV28, with D perhaps assigned TRBD1 or TRBD2 (5 bases each). The CDR3 runs 12 residues. Germline assignment: CDR1 MDHEN and CDR2 SYDVKM. The ends were cut back, 5 bases at V and 7 bases at J, with 12 bases in the middle. The CDR3 nucleotides read TGTGCCAGCAGTCTAGGGACGCGGGAGCAGTACTTC. Translating it yields CASSLGTREQYF.

This chain joins TRBV5-1 and TRBJ2-3, with 7 bases identical to TRBD2. This CDR3 spans 16 amino acids. V shed 3 bases, J shed 2 bases, and the junction held 9 bases outside the gene matches. CDR1 and CDR2 from the germline V gene are SGHRS and YFSETQ. CDR3 in amino acids: CASSSPGGGYTDTQYF. The CDR3 nucleotides are TGCGCCAGCAGCTCCCCCGGCGGGGGATACACAGATACGCAGTATTTT.

This clonotype was counted a few times. V and J are TRBV7-2 and TRBJ2-1; 10 nucleotides agree with TRBD2. Unmatched junction bases numbered 6, after V lost 1 base and J lost 9 bases. This CDR3 contains 15 residues. Per the germline V gene, CDR1 is SGHTA and CDR2 is FQGNSA. CDR3 residues: CASSLESGRAREQFF. The CDR3 coding sequence is TGTGCCAGCAGCTTAGAGAGCGGGAGGGCCCGTGAGCAGTTCTTC.

This clonotype was detected a few times. This sequence joins TRBV27 and TRBJ2-7; D might be TRBD1 (6 bases). Germline loops: CDR1 MNHEY, CDR2 SMNVEV (reference sequence). Trimming took off 6 bases at V and 3 bases at J, with 18 bases between the two ends. The CDR3 spans 15 residues. The chain's CDR3 is CASSATGTYHYEQYF. As DNA, the CDR3 is TGTGCCAGCAGCGCCACCGGGACATATCACTACGAGCAGTACTTC.

The chain combines TRBV25-1 with TRBJ2-3; the D gene is possibly TRBD2 (7 bases). Between the trimmed V and J ends, which lost 5 bases and 1 base, there was a span of 19 bases. The CDR3 sequence is 17 residues long. Germline CDR1 MGHDK, CDR2 SYGVNS. This CDR3 reads CASSPKRGRAGTDTQYF. CDR3 sequence (DNA): TGTGCCAGCAGTCCAAAGAGGGGGAGGGCCGGCACAGATACGCAGTATTTT.

This clonotype was found a few times. The gene calls are TRBV2 and TRBJ1-5; 10 positions match TRBD1. CDR1 and CDR2 from the germline V gene are SNHLY and FYNNEI. This CDR3 has 15 residues. With V trimmed by 7 bases and J by 4 bases, 7 bases remained unmatched. The CDR3 DNA follows: TGTGCCAGCAATGTCATGGGACAGGGGAATCAGCCCCAGCATTTT. Its translation: CASNVMGQGNQPQHF. The full variable domain, rest sourced from reference TRBV2 and TRBJ1-5, is EPEVTQTPSHQVTQMGQEVILRCVPISNHLYFYWYRQILGQKVEFLVSFYNNEISEKSEIFDDQFSVERPDGSNFTLKIRSTKLEDSAMYFCASNVMGQGNQPQHFGDGTRLSIL.

The V and J genes are TRBV2 and TRBJ2-5, with D perhaps TRBD2 (5 bases). Per germline, CDR1 SNHLY and CDR2 FYNNEI. V was clipped by 3 bases and J by 1 base, with 12 bases between them. This CDR3 region has 15 residues. This chain's CDR3 is CASSEEEAGQETQYF. The CDR3 region has the DNA TGTGCCAGCAGTGAGGAGGAGGCAGGCCAAGAGACCCAGTACTTC.

The table lists this clonotype with many counts. The V and J genes are TRBV27 and TRBJ1-2; 9 bases line up with TRBD1. The CDR3 runs 15 residues. CDR1 MNHEY and CDR2 SMNVEV come from the germline V gene (reference sequence). V was clipped by 5 bases and J by 4 bases; unmatched bases: 8. The CDR3 sequence is CASSPRDRDFYGYTF. In DNA, the CDR3 is TGTGCCAGCAGTCCCCGGGACAGGGACTTCTATGGCTACACCTTC.

This clonotype has more than one count but fewer than ten. In DNA form, the CDR3 reads TGCAGTGCTAGAGATCCGAGTACTAGTTCCAATGAGCAGTTCTTC. Its translation is CSARDPSTSSNEQFF. The chain has TRBV20-1 and TRBJ2-1; D possibly corresponds to TRBD2 (5 bases). Deletions cut 0 bases from V and 6 bases from J, with 15 bases between. Per the germline V gene, CDR1 is DFQATT and CDR2 is SNEGSKA (reference sequence). The CDR3 has 15 residues.

A word on this clonotype: Mismatch with germline at one junction end may stem from a read error. The rearrangement links TRBV7-9 to TRBJ2-2; no definite D call. Germline values: CDR1 SEHNR, CDR2 FQNEAQ (reference sequence). The CDR3 totals 11 residues. The CDR3 loop reads CASSWTEEMFF. CDR3 bases: TGTGCCAGCAGCTGGACCGAGGAGATGTTTTTT.

The V and J genes are TRBV11-3 and TRBJ2-3; D tentatively reads TRBD1 or TRBD2 (5 bases each). There are 15 residues in the CDR3. Trimming shortened V by 4 bases and J by 0 bases, and 11 bases separated the two germline ends. Looked up from germline, CDR1 is SGHNT and CDR2 is YENEEA. CDR3 residues: CASSSKGTSTDTQYF. CDR3 DNA: TGTGCCAGCAGCTCCAAAGGGACCAGCACAGATACGCAGTATTTT.

J is TRBJ1-2 and V is TRBV7-3, with TRBD1 matching over 7 bases. The V gene end was trimmed by 5 bases and the J gene end by 7 bases; junction bases not matched to a gene: 7. Looked up from germline, CDR1 is SGHTA and CDR2 is FQGTGA. The CDR3 sequence is 13 residues long. For the CDR3, the DNA is TGTGCCAGCAGCCCCATAGCAGGGGGTGGCTACACCTTC. This encodes CASSPIAGGGYTF.

This clonotype has more than one count but fewer than ten. CDR3 bases: TGTGCCAGCAGCGTAGGGAACAGGGTCTTGTCGGGGGATGAGCAGTTCTTC. Translating gives CASSVGNRVLSGDEQFF. This chain connects TRBV9 to TRBJ2-1, with D tentatively TRBD1 or TRBD2 (6 bases each). This CDR3 is 17 amino acids long. In germline, CDR1 is SGDLS, CDR2 YYNGEE. V lost 0 bases and J lost 8, with 21 bases in between.

The chain couples TRBV20-1 to TRBJ1-2; tentatively, D is TRBD1 (6 bases). The CDR3 loop spans 13 amino acids. V gave up 7 bases and J gave up 1 base, with 13 bases separating them. Germline V gene data show CDR1 as DFQATT and CDR2 as SNEGSKA (reference sequence). CDR3 bases: TGCAGTGGGACAGATCTTTATAACTATGGCTACACCTTC. As protein: CSGTDLYNYGYTF.

This rearrangement joins TRBV2 to TRBJ2-5, with D perhaps matching TRBD2 (5 bases). The V gene lost 5 bases and the J gene lost 7 bases, with 14 bases spanning the gap. CDR3 size: 13 residues. Germline V lookup: CDR1 SNHLY, CDR2 FYNNEI. CDR3 nucleotide sequence: TGTGCCAGCAGTCGTGACACGGAGGCGACCCAGTACTTC. Its protein product is CASSRDTEATQYF.

This clonotype was counted a few times. The V and J genes are TRBV20-1 and TRBJ2-1; D uncertain. Germline V gene data show CDR1 as DFQATT and CDR2 as SNEGSKA (reference sequence). V was trimmed by 4 bases and J by 1 base, leaving 5 bases between them. The CDR3 spans 12 residues. The CDR3 nucleotides read TGCAGTGCTACGGAGTCCTACAATGAGCAGTTCTTC. Amino acid sequence: CSATESYNEQFF.

In its sample, this clonotype was seen many times. This chain joins TRBV12-3 or TRBV12-4 and TRBJ1-1; weak D call: TRBD1 (5 bases). V was shortened by 7 bases and J by 1 base, with 13 bases between the two germline ends. This CDR3 region has 14 residues. The CDR3 region is CASKDGHPNTEAFF. The CDR3 coding sequence is TGTGCCAGCAAGGACGGACACCCGAACACTGAAGCTTTCTTT.

Concerning this clonotype itself: A clone one base away is much larger, so this may be a read error. V and J are TRBV24-1 and TRBJ2-1; the D is unclear. Germline lookup yields CDR1 KGHDR and CDR2 SFDVKD. V lost 9 bases to trimming and J lost 6 bases, with 11 bases between them. The CDR3 sequence is 12 residues long. The CDR3 region has the DNA TGTGCCACCGTAACGGTGGGCAATGAGCAGTTCTTC. Residues: CATVTVGNEQFF.

The CDR3, as DNA: TGTGCCATCAGTGCCGTAGCGGGAGGGAACACAGATACGCAGTATTTT. As protein: CAISAVAGGNTDTQYF. The chain carries TRBV10-3 and TRBJ2-3; 11 positions match TRBD2. Looked up from germline, CDR1 is ENHRY and CDR2 is SYGVKD. This CDR3 region has 16 residues. V lost 4 bases and J lost 2; bases outside the gene matches: 5.

This clonotype was seen repeatedly, ten times or more. The CDR3, as DNA: TGTGCCAGCAGCTTAGGGGCTGGCTACACCTTC. Translated: CASSLGAGYTF. This chain joins TRBV11-2 and TRBJ1-2; no clear D gene. CDR1 is SGHAT, CDR2 FQNNGV, per germline. V was shortened by 1 base and J by 7 bases, with 4 bases between the two germline ends. The CDR3 extends over 11 amino acids.

V gene TRBV2 combines with J gene TRBJ2-4; D gene unclear. Germline V lookup: CDR1 SNHLY, CDR2 FYNNEI. The CDR3 runs 17 residues. Deletions cut 5 bases from V and 0 bases from J, with 17 bases between. DNA for the CDR3: TGTGCCAGCAGTCCCCGCTACCAGATACTAGCCAAAAACATTCAGTACTTC. As protein: CASSPRYQILAKNIQYF.

This clonotype was counted many times. The chain links TRBV5-1 to TRBJ2-7; D is perhaps TRBD1 (5 bases). Trimming stripped 4 bases from V and 2 bases from J, with 10 bases between. CDR1 and CDR2 from the germline V gene are SGHRS and YFSETQ. The CDR3 spans 13 residues. CDR3 in DNA: TGCGCCAGCAGCGGCAGGGTTACCTACGAGCAGTACTTC. It specifies CASSGRVTYEQYF.

The chain employs TRBV7-8 and TRBJ1-4, with D possibly matching TRBD1 (5 bases). V lost 2 bases and J 6 bases, leaving 19 bases between the germline ends. Germline CDR1 and CDR2: SGHVS and FQNEAQ. This CDR3 comprises 17 residues. The CDR3 DNA reads TGTGCCAGCAGCTTACTCCCTGTGGCAGGGCGGGATGAAAAACTGTTTTTT. It is translated as CASSLLPVAGRDEKLFF.

This chain joins TRBV10-3 and TRBJ1-1; D is unresolved. CDR3 length: 12 amino acids. The V gene's germline CDR1 is ENHRY and CDR2 SYGVKD. V lost 8 bases to trimming and J lost 5 bases, with 12 bases between them. The CDR3 sequence is CAIRRAGTEAFF. In nucleotides, the CDR3 is TGTGCCATCCGAAGGGCTGGGACTGAAGCTTTCTTT.

This clonotype has a handful of counts. V usage is TRBV20-1 and J usage is TRBJ2-7; no clear D. V dropped 5 bases and J dropped 5 bases, with 28 bases sitting between them. The CDR3 is 17 amino acids. Germline-derived CDR1 and CDR2 are DFQATT and SNEGSKA (reference sequence). Here the CDR3 DNA reads TGCAGTGCTCGAAAACGGACCGAGCGTGGCCCGGGTGACGAGCAGTACTTC. This codes for CSARKRTERGPGDEQYF.

J is TRBJ2-5 and V is TRBV7-7, with D tentatively TRBD1 (5 bases). The germline V gene has CDR1 SSHAT and CDR2 FNYEAQ (reference sequence). This CDR3 comprises 13 residues. The germline V and J ends were trimmed by 6 bases and 11 bases, with 19 bases remaining between them. The CDR3 is CASSSNPQGVQYF. DNA for the CDR3: TGTGCCAGCAGTTCCAACCCCCAAGGGGTTCAGTACTTC.

The chain uses TRBV6-2 or TRBV6-3 and TRBJ2-1; no clear D. The CDR3 spans 14 residues. V was pared by 6 bases and J by 4 bases, with 13 bases between. Per the germline V gene, CDR1 is MNHEY and CDR2 is SVGEGT. The CDR3 nucleotides read TGTGCCAGCAGAAAGGACCCACTTTACAATGAGCAGTTCTTC. Protein sequence: CASRKDPLYNEQFF.

The chain has TRBV9 and TRBJ2-2; D may be TRBD1 (6 bases). This CDR3 has 15 amino acids. V was shortened by 3 bases and J by 6 bases, with 15 bases between the two germline ends. Germline lookup yields CDR1 SGDLS and CDR2 YYNGEE. This chain's CDR3 is CASSAPEQGSGELFF. CDR3 DNA: TGTGCCAGCAGCGCCCCGGAACAGGGTTCCGGGGAGCTGTTTTTT.